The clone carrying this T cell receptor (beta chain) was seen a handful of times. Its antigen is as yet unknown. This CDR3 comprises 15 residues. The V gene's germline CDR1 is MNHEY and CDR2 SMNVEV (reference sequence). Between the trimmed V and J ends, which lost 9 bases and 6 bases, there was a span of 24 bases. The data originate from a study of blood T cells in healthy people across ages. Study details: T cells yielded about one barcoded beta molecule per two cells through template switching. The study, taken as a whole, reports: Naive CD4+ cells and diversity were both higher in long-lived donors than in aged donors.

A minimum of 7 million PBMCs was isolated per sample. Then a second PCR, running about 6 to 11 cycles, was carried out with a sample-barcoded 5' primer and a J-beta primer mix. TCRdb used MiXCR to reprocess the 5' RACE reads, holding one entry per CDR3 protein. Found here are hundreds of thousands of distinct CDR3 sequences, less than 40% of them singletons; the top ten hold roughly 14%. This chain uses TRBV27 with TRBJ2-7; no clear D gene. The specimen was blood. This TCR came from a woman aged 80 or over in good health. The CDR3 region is CASSGRTQVWGEQYF. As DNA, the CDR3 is TGTGCCAGTTCGGGCCGTACGCAGGTTTGGGGCGAGCAGTACTTC.